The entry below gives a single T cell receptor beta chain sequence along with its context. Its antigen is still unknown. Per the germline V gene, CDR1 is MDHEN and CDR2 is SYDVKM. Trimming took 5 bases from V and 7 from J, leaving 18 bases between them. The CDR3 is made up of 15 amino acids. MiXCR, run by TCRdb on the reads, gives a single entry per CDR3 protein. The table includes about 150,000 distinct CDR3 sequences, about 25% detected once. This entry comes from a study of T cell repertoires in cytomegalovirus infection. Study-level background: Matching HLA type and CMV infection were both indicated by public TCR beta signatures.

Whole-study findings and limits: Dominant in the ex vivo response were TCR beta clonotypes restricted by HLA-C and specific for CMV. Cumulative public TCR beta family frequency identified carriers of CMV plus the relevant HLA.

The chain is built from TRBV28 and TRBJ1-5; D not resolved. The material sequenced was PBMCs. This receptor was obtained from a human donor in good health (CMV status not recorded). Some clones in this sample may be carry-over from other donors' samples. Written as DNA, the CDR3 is TGTGCCAGCAGTCCCCCCGACGGGGTTAACCAGCCCCAGCATTTT. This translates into CASSPPDGVNQPQHF. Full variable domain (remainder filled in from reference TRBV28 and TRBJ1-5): DVKVTQSSRYLVKRTGEKVFLECVQDMDHENMFWYRQDPGLGLRLIYFSYDVKMKEKGDIPEGYSVSREKKERFSLILESASTNQTSMYLCASSPPDGVNQPQHFGDGTRLSIL.